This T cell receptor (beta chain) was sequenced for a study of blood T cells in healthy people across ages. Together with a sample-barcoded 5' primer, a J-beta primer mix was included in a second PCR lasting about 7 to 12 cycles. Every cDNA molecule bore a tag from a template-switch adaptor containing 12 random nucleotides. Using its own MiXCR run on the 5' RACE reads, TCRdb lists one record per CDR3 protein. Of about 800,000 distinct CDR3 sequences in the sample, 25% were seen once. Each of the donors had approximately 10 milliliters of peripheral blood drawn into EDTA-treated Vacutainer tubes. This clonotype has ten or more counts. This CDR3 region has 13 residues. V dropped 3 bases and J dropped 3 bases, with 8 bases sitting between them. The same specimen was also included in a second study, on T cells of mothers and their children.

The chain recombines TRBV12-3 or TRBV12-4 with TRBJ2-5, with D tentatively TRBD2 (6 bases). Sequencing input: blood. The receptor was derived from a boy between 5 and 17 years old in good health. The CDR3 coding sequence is TGTGCCAGCAGTTTTCGGGGGAAAGAGACCCAGTACTTC. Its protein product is CASSFRGKETQYF.